This T cell receptor (beta chain) came from a study of T-cell reconstitution after alpha-beta-depleted transplantation in children. The authors prepared the TCRbeta library with unique molecular identifiers. TCRdb passed the PCR reads through MiXCR, listing each CDR3 protein once. The table lists approximately 490,000 distinct CDR3 sequences, under 15% of them singletons. The source is a human donor who donated a stem cell graft to a child with combined immunodeficiency. The source material was PBMCs from the stem cell graft donor, sampled from the stem cell graft.

This CDR3 reads CASSPTSNYGYTF. In DNA form, the CDR3 reads TGTGCCAGCAGCCCAACTTCTAACTATGGCTACACCTTC. V and J are TRBV7-6 and TRBJ1-2; D is unresolved. The ends were cut back, 5 bases at V and 0 bases at J, with 7 bases in the middle. Germline V CDR1 and CDR2: SGHVS, FNYEAQ. The CDR3 is made up of 13 amino acids.